One sample yielded the 4 T cell receptor beta chains listed below, sequenced in a study of shared clonotypes between healthy human individuals (dated by TCRdb to the early 2020s). Library prep was done by the immunoSEQ multiplex PCR assay. Entries here come from immuneACCESS through TCRdb and include only in-frame sequences with V and J called. Some clones fail to appear in such tables; in the studies checked, an unresolved V gene covers under half of the shortfall, and the cause of the remainder is unknown. The sample table lists fewer than 3 million clones, 92% of them with a count of one. Of the sample, approximately 0.4% falls within the top ten clones. Input material: naive CD4+ T cells from PBMCs. The sample's cell subset or site label is to be understood as: CD45RA+ positively selected. The receptors stem from a man between 18 and 29 years old in good health. Some clones in this sample may be carry-over from other donors' samples.

The J gene is TRBJ2-7, the V gene TRBV11-2; D possibly corresponds to TRBD2 (5 bases). Per germline, CDR1 SGHAT and CDR2 FQNNGV. Trimming cost V 1 base and J 7 bases, with 14 bases left between them. This CDR3 comprises 14 residues. CDR3: CASSLVGGPWEQYF. In nucleotides, the CDR3 is TGTGCCAGCAGCTTAGTCGGAGGACCCTGGGAGCAGTACTTC.

This clone has just one count. The gene calls are TRBV7-9 and TRBJ2-5; D is perhaps TRBD1 or TRBD2 (5 bases each). V was trimmed by 1 base and J by 1 base, leaving 13 bases between them. The CDR3 is 16 residues long. Germline V CDR1 and CDR2: SEHNR, FQNEAQ (reference sequence). The CDR3 spells CASSLGGRTSQETQYF. CDR3 bases: TGTGCCAGCAGCTTAGGGGGACGGACCTCCCAAGAGACCCAGTACTTC.

This chain links TRBV6-1 with TRBJ2-5, with D perhaps TRBD1 (6 bases). Trimming pared 9 bases from V and 6 bases from J, leaving 23 bases between. The CDR3 totals 15 residues. CDR1 is MNHNS and CDR2 is SASEGT in the germline V gene. The CDR3 nucleotides are TGTGCCAGTTCAGGGGCCCTGTGGGGTGATAAGACCCAGTACTTC. Its translation: CASSGALWGDKTQYF.

CDR3 amino acids: CASSPERVEQYF. In DNA, the CDR3 is TGTGCCAGCAGCCCCGAACGGGTCGAGCAGTACTTC. The chain carries TRBV11-2 and TRBJ2-7; no clear D. The germline CDR1 and CDR2 sequences are SGHAT and FQNNGV. The CDR3 runs to 12 residues. The germline V and J ends were trimmed by 5 bases and 6 bases, with 11 bases remaining between them.